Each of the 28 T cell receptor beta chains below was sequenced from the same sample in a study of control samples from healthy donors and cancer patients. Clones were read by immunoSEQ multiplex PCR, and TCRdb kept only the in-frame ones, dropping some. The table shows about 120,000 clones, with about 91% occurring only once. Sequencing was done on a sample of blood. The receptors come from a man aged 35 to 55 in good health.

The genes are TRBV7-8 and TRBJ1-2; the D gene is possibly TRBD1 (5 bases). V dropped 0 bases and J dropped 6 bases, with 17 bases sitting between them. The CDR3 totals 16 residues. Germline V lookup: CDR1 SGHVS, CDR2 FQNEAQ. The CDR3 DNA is TGTGCCAGCAGCTTAGCGTCTTTTGGGGGACTGAATGGCTACACCTTC. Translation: CASSLASFGGLNGYTF.

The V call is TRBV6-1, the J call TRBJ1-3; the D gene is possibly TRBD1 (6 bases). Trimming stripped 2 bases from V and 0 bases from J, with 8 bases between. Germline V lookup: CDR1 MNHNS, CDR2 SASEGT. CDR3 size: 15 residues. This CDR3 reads CASSERQVSGNTIYF. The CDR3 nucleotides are TGTGCCAGCAGTGAAAGACAGGTCTCTGGAAACACCATATATTTT.

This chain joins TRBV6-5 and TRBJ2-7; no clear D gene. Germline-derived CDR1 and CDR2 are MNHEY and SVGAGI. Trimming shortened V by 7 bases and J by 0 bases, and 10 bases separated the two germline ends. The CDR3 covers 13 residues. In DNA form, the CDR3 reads TGTGCCAGCATCGGGCCCTACTCCTACGAGCAGTACTTC. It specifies CASIGPYSYEQYF.

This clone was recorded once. The CDR3 protein is CASRGGPNYGYTF. DNA of the CDR3: TGTGCCAGCAGGGGGGGACCTAACTATGGCTACACCTTC. This chain joins TRBV6-5 and TRBJ1-2; a weak D match, TRBD1 (5 bases). The CDR3 runs 13 residues. With 6 bases removed from V and 0 bases from J, the gap between germline ends came to 8 bases. Germline V lookup: CDR1 MNHEY, CDR2 SVGAGI.

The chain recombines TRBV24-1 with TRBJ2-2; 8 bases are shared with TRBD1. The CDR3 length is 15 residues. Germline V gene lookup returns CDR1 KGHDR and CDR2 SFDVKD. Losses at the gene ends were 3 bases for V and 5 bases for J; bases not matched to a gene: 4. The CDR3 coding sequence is TGTGCCACCAGTGATCGGACAGGGCGGACCGGGGAGCTGTTTTTT. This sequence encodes CATSDRTGRTGELFF.

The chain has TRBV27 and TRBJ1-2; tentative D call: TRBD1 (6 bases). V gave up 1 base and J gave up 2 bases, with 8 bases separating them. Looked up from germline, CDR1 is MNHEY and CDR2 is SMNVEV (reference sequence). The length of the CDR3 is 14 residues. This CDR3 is CASSLFQGNYGYTF. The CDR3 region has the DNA TGTGCCAGCAGTTTATTCCAGGGGAACTATGGCTACACCTTC.

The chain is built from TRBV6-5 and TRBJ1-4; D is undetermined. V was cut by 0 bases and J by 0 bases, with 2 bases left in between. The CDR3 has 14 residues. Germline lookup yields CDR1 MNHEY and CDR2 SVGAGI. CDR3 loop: CASSYSTTNEKLFF. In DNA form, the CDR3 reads TGTGCCAGCAGTTACTCAACAACTAATGAAAAACTGTTTTTT.

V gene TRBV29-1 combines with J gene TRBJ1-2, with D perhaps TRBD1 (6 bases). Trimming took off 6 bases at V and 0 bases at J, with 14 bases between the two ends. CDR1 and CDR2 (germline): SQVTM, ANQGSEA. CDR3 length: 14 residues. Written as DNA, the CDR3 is TGCAGCGTAGAGGACAGTCTAACTAACTATGGCTACACCTTC. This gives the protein CSVEDSLTNYGYTF.

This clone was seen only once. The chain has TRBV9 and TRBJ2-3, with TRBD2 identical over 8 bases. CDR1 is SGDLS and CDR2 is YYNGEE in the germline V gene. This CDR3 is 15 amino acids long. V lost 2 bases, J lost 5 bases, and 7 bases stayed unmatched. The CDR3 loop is CASSVHGGAGDTQYF. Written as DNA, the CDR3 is TGTGCCAGCAGCGTCCACGGGGGGGCTGGAGATACGCAGTATTTT. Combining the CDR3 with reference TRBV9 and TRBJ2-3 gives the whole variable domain DSGVTQTPKHLITATGQRVTLRCSPRSGDLSVYWYQQSLDQGLQFLIQYYNGEERAKGNILERFSAQQFPDLHSELNLSSLELGDSALYFCASSVHGGAGDTQYFGPGTRLTVL.

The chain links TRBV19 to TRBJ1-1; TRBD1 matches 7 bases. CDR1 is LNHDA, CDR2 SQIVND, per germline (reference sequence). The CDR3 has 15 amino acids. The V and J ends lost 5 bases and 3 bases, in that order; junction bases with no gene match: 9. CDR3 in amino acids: CASSPETGMYTEAFF. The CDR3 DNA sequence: TGTGCCAGTAGTCCTGAGACAGGGATGTACACTGAAGCTTTCTTT.

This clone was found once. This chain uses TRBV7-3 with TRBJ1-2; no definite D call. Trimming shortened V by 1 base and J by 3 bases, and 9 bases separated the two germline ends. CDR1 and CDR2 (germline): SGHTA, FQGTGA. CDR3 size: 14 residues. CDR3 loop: CASSLNGGDYGYTF. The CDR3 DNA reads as TGTGCCAGCAGCTTAAATGGTGGGGACTATGGCTACACCTTC.

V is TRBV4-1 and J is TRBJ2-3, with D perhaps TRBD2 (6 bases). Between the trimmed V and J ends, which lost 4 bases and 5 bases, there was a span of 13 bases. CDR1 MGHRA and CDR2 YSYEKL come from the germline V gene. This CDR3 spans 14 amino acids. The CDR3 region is CASSPFGGIDTQYF. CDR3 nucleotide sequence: TGCGCCAGCAGCCCCTTTGGGGGGATAGATACGCAGTATTTT.

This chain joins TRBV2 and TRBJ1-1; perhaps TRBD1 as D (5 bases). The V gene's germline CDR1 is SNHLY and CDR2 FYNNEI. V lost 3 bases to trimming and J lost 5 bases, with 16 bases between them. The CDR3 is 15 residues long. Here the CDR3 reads CASSEVRGGRTEAFF. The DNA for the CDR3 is TGTGCCAGCAGTGAGGTACGTGGGGGTCGAACTGAAGCTTTCTTT.

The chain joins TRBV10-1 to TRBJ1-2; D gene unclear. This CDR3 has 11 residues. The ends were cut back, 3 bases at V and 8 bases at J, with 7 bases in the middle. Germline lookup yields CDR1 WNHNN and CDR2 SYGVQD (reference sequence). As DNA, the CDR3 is TGCGCCAGCAGTGAAAGGCAGGGCTACACCTTC. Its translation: CASSERQGYTF.

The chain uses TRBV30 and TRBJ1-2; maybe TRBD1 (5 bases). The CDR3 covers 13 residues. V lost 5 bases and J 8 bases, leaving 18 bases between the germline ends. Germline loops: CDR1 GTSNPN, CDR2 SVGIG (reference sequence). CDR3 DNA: TGTGCCTGGGCCGGGGGGAGTTGGGGCGGCTACACCTTC. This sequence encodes CAWAGGSWGGYTF.

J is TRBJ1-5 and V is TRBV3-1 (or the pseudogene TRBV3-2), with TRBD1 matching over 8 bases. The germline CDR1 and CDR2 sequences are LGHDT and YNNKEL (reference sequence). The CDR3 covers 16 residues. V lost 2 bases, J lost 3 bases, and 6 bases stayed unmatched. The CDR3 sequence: CASSQWAGGFNQPQHF. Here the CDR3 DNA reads TGTGCCAGCAGCCAATGGGCAGGGGGCTTCAATCAGCCCCAGCATTTT.

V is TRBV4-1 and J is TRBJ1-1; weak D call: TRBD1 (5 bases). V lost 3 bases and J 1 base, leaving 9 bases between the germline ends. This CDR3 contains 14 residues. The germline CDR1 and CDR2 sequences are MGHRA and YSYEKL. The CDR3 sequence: CASSHTGPNTEAFF. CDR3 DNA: TGCGCCAGCAGCCATACGGGGCCGAACACTGAAGCTTTCTTT.

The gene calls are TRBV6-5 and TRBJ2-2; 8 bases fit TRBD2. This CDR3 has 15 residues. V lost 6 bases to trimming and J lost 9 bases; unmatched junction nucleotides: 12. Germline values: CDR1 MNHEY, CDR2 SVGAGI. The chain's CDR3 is CASSLGGAGRRELFF. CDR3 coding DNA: TGTGCCAGCAGCCTCGGGGGGGCGGGCCGTCGGGAGCTGTTTTTT.

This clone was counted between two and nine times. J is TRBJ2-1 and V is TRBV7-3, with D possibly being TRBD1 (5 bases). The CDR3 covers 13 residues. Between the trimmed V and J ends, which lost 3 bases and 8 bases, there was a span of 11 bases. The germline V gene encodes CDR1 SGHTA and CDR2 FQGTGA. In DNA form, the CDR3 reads TGTGCCAGCAGCTTCGGCAGGGCCTATGAGCAGTTCTTC. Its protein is CASSFGRAYEQFF.

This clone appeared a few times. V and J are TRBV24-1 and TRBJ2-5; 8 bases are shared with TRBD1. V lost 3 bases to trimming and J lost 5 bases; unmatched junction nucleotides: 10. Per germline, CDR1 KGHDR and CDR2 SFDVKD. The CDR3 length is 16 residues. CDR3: CATSDGTRGLKETQYF. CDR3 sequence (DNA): TGTGCCACCAGTGATGGGACCAGGGGGCTGAAGGAGACCCAGTACTTC.

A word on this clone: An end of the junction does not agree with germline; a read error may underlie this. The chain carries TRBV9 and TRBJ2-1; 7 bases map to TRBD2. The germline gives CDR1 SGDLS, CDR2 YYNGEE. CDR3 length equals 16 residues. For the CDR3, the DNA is TGTGCCAACAGCTATTTGGGGAGGGGTTCCTACAATGAGCAGTTCTTC. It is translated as CANSYLGRGSYNEQFF.

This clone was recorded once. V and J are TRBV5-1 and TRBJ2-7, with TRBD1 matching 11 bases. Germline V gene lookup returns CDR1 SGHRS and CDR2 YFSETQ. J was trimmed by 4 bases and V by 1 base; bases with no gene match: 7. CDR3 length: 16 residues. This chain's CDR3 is CASSLPRDRGDYEQYF. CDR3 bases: TGCGCCAGCAGCTTGCCCCGGGACAGGGGGGATTACGAGCAGTACTTC.

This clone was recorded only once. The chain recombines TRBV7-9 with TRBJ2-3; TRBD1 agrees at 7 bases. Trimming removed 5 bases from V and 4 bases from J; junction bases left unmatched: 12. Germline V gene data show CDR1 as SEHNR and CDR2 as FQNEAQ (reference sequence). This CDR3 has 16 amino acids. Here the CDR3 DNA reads TGTGCCAGCAGCCCCCGGGACAGCCTGAACGCAGATACGCAGTATTTT. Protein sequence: CASSPRDSLNADTQYF.

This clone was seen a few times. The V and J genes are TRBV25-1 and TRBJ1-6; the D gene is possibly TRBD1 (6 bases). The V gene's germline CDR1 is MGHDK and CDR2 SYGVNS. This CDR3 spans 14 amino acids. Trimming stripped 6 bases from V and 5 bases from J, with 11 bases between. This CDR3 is CASRETGNNSPLHF. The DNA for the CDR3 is TGTGCCAGCAGGGAAACAGGGAATAATTCACCCCTCCACTTT.

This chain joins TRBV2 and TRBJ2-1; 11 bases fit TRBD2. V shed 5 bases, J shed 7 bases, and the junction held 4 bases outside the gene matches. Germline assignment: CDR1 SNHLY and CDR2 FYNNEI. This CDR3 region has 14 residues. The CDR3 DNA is TGTGCCAGCAGTACGGGACTAGCGGCAAATGAGCAGTTCTTC. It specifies CASSTGLAANEQFF.

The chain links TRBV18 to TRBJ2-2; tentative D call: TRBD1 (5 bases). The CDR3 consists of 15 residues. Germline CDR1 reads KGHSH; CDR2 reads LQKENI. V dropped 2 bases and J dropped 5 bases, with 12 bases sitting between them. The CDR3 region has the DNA TGTGCCAGCTCACCAGGTCAGGGATGGACCGGGGAGCTGTTTTTT. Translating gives CASSPGQGWTGELFF.

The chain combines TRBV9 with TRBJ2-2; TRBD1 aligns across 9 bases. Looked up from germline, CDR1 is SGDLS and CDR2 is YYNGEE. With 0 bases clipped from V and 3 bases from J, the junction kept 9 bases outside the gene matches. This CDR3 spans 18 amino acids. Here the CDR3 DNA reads TGTGCCAGCAGCGTAGGAGATAGGAGGACAGGGGACACCGGGGAGCTGTTTTTT. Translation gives CASSVGDRRTGDTGELFF.

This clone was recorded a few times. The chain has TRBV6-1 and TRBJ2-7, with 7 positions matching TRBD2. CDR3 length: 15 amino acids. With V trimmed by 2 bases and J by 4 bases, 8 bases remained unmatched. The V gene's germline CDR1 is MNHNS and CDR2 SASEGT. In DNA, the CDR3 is TGTGCCAGCAGTGAATGGGCTAGCGGTCCATACGAGCAGTACTTC. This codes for CASSEWASGPYEQYF.